The clone carrying this TCR beta chain occurred many times. Its matching antigen is unknown. The sample is drawn from a study of CD8+CD57+ T cells in acquired aplastic anemia. Study details: Isolated CD4+ and CD8+ cells, once sorted, yielded DNA averaging roughly 3 ug.

Findings and limits, study-wide: Patients and controls were found to share 25 to 35 CD8+ CDR3 sequences. Between the patient and control groups, CD8+ Simpson's diversity did not differ significantly.

The V end lost 6 bases, the J end lost 0 bases, and 17 bases lay between the germline ends. This CDR3 region has 16 residues. Germline V CDR1 and CDR2: DFQATT, SNEGSKA (reference sequence). The use of genomic DNA as template underpinned the TCR beta VDJ and CDR3 profiling. TCRdb analysed the reads with MiXCR anew, one entry per CDR3 protein. The sample records under 350,000 distinct CDR3 sequences, around 60% being singletons. The specimen sequenced was sorted CD4+, CD8+, or CD8+CD57+ T cells (not recorded which) from PBMCs. The V gene is TRBV20-1, the J gene TRBJ1-4, with D unresolved. The source is a human donor with severe aplastic anemia or a healthy control (not recorded which). The CDR3, as DNA: TGCAGTGCCCTCGGCCTCGGCAGCTCAACTAATGAAAAACTGTTTTTT. Translating gives CSALGLGSSTNEKLFF.